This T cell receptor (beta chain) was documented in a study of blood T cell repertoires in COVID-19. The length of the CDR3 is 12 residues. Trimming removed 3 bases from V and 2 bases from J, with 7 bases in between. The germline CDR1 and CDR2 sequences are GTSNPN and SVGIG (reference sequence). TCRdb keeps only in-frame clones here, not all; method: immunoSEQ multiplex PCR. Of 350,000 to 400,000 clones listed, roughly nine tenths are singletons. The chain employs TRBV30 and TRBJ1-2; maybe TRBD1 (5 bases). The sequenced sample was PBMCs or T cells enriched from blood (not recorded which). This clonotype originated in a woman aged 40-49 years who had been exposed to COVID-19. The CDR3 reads CAWRQENYGYTF. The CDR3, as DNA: TGTGCCTGGAGACAGGAAAACTATGGCTACACCTTC.